This T cell receptor (beta chain) was obtained from a study of cytomegalovirus exposure and HLA in healthy donors. The overall study: Membership in the Caucasian-associated ancestry cluster was found for 81% of nearly 400 genotyped donors.

Study-level findings and limits: Accounts indicate the classifier identified cytomegalovirus status with strong specificity and sensitivity. In a later analysis, TCR beta V- and J-gene trimming was associated with a missense DCLRE1C variant. Most CMV-associated TCR beta chains were later found to appear HLA-restricted.

V was pared by 1 base and J by 2 bases, with 12 bases between. The CDR3 loop spans 15 amino acids. The PCR employed 60 Vbeta primers together with 13 Jbeta primers. Measured with immunoSEQ multiplex PCR; TCRdb has only the in-frame clones, and not every one. This table has over 100,000 clones, about 76% appearing once. A word on this clone: The antigen is not known.

Sequencing used PBMCs. This clonotype was obtained from a middle-aged man in good health and CMV-seronegative. This chain joins TRBV23-1 and TRBJ2-7; weak D call: TRBD1 (5 bases). TRBV23-1 is labeled an ORF, and its function is uncertain. In DNA form, the CDR3 reads TGCGCCAGCAGTCAATTAATCAGGACAACCTACGAGCAGTACTTC. This codes for CASSQLIRTTYEQYF.